The 22 T cell receptor beta chains reported below all come from one sample, sequenced in a study of beta chain features in type 1 diabetes. Expressed TCRB transcripts got sequenced, as all isolated RNA was reverse transcribed. The data were produced by immunoSEQ multiplex PCR, yet TCRdb's version contains in-frame clones alone and is incomplete. This sample has 900,000 or so clones, with roughly 15% found just once. The sequencing sample was made of naive CD4+ T cells from blood. Every receptor here comes from a woman between 18 and 30 years old in good health.

Here the CDR3 reads CASSLGASRANVLTF. The CDR3 DNA reads as TGTGCCAGCAGCTTAGGGGCATCTAGGGCCAACGTCCTGACTTTC. The J gene is TRBJ2-6, the V gene TRBV7-9; no reliable D call. Trimming stripped 1 base from V and 5 bases from J, with 9 bases between. Germline CDR1 and CDR2: SEHNR and FQNEAQ (reference sequence). The CDR3 loop spans 15 amino acids.

The chain is built from TRBV28 and TRBJ1-4, with D tentatively TRBD1 (6 bases). Germline V lookup: CDR1 MDHEN, CDR2 SYDVKM. The CDR3 is 20 residues long. V was pared by 2 bases and J by 0 bases, with 22 bases between. The CDR3 DNA reads as TGTGCCAGCAGTTTAGTCGGGGGCGTAACCCTTAGTGCAACTAATGAAAAACTGTTTTTT. Its protein is CASSLVGGVTLSATNEKLFF.

This clone appeared a few times. The V call is TRBV10-3, the J call TRBJ2-7; TRBD1 is a possible D gene (6 bases). CDR3 length equals 12 residues. Germline V gives CDR1 ENHRY, CDR2 SYGVKD. V was trimmed by 10 bases and J by 3 bases, leaving 13 bases between them. The CDR3 DNA follows: TGTGCCACCCGGACAGCCGACTACGAGCAGTACTTC. Its translation is CATRTADYEQYF.

CDR3 DNA sequence: TGTGCCAGCAGCCAGTCGGATACGCAGTATTTT. It yields the protein CASSQSDTQYF. The chain joins TRBV7-9 to TRBJ2-3, with no clear D. The CDR3 spans 11 residues. Germline assignment: CDR1 SEHNR and CDR2 FQNEAQ (reference sequence). Trimming shortened V by 5 bases and J by 6 bases, and 6 bases separated the two germline ends.

The V gene is TRBV21-1, the J gene TRBJ2-5; TRBD2 is the table's D call, not checked against the DNA. TRBV21-1 is described as a pseudogene. The CDR3 sequence is 17 residues long. The CDR3 reads CASSNRTSGRNSETQYF. CDR3 in DNA: TGTGCCAGCAGCAACCGGACTAGCGGGAGAAACTCAGAGACCCAGTACTTC.

The table lists this clone with a few counts. J is TRBJ1-4 and V is TRBV25-1; 7 bases are shared with TRBD1. The CDR3 has 12 residues. Unmatched junction bases numbered 4, after V lost 4 bases and J lost 11 bases. CDR1 and CDR2 (germline): MGHDK, SYGVNS. The CDR3 DNA reads TGTGCCAGCAGTGCGTTACAGGGGAAACTGTTTTTT. This translates into CASSALQGKLFF.

The CDR3 is CASSSVGGQETQYF. Written as DNA, the CDR3 is TGCGCCAGCAGCTCAGTAGGGGGGCAAGAGACCCAGTACTTC. V gene TRBV5-1 combines with J gene TRBJ2-5; D may be TRBD1 or TRBD2 (6 bases each). Germline assignment: CDR1 SGHRS and CDR2 YFSETQ. CDR3 size: 14 residues. V lost 3 bases and J 2 bases, leaving 11 bases between the germline ends.

This clone was seen a single time. The chain employs TRBV6-6 and TRBJ1-2; TRBD1 matches at 8 bases. Trimming removed 0 bases from V and 8 bases from J; junction bases left unmatched: 8. The CDR3 extends over 15 amino acids. CDR1 and CDR2 (germline): MNHNY, SVGAGI (reference sequence). CDR3 amino acids: CASSYSRQGAGGYTF. DNA for the CDR3: TGTGCCAGCAGTTACTCTCGGCAGGGGGCGGGAGGCTACACCTTC.

The chain employs TRBV28 and TRBJ1-2, with a possible D match to TRBD1 (5 bases). The germline gives CDR1 MDHEN, CDR2 SYDVKM. CDR3 length equals 16 residues. V gave up 5 bases and J gave up 7 bases, with 23 bases separating them. The CDR3: CASSLVRTRGGVGYTF. The CDR3 DNA reads TGTGCCAGCAGTCTAGTCCGAACCCGGGGGGGTGTTGGCTACACCTTC.

J is TRBJ1-5 and V is TRBV2; TRBD1 aligns across 7 bases. CDR1 and CDR2 from the germline V gene are SNHLY and FYNNEI. V lost 6 bases and J lost 6; bases outside the gene matches: 11. The CDR3 loop spans 15 amino acids. Written as DNA, the CDR3 is TGTGCCAGCAGAGACACAGGGGCTTTCAGTCAGCCCCAGCATTTT. Protein product: CASRDTGAFSQPQHF.

The chain combines TRBV19 with TRBJ1-4; D is unclear. Germline CDR1 is LNHDA and CDR2 is SQIVND (reference sequence). The V end lost 5 bases, the J end lost 7 bases, and 17 bases lay between the germline ends. The CDR3 runs 15 residues. This CDR3 reads CASSSVLGPGEKLFF. The CDR3, as DNA: TGTGCCAGTAGTTCCGTGTTAGGGCCTGGTGAAAAACTGTTTTTT. Looking up the rest from reference TRBV19 and TRBJ1-4 gives the full variable domain: DGGITQSPKYLFRKEGQNVTLSCEQNLNHDAMYWYRQDPGQGLRLIYYSQIVNDFQKGDIAEGYSVSREKKESFPLTVTSAQKNPTAFYLCASSSVLGPGEKLFFGSGTQLSVL.

The chain recombines TRBV5-1 with TRBJ2-1; TRBD2 aligns across 13 bases. This CDR3 has 17 residues. CDR1 and CDR2 (germline): SGHRS, YFSETQ. The V and J ends lost 4 bases and 4 bases, in that order; junction bases with no gene match: 8. The DNA of the CDR3 is TGCGCCAGCAGCCCCGGGACTAGCGGGACTACTTACAATGAGCAGTTCTTC. Its translation: CASSPGTSGTTYNEQFF.

A few counts support this clone. V usage is TRBV7-2 and J usage is TRBJ2-4, with a possible D match to TRBD1 (5 bases). CDR3 length: 13 amino acids. Trimming shortened V by 5 bases and J by 9 bases, and 14 bases separated the two germline ends. The germline V gene encodes CDR1 SGHTA and CDR2 FQGNSA. CDR3 in DNA: TGTGCCAGCAGCCAAGCTAATAGGGGCATTCAGTACTTC. This codes for CASSQANRGIQYF. Looking up the rest from reference TRBV7-2 and TRBJ2-4 gives the full variable domain: GAGVSQSPSNKVTEKGKDVELRCDPISGHTALYWYRQSLGQGLEFLIYFQGNSAPDKSGLPSDRFSAERTGGSVSTLTIQRTQQEDSAVYLCASSQANRGIQYFGAGTRLSVL.

The CDR3 here is CASQVGYGYTF. CDR3 DNA sequence: TGTGCCAGCCAGGTGGGCTATGGCTACACCTTC. The chain carries TRBV2 and TRBJ1-2; no definite D call. Germline V gives CDR1 SNHLY, CDR2 FYNNEI. This CDR3 region has 11 residues. V was pared by 8 bases and J by 4 bases, with 8 bases between.

About this clone itself: Additional DNA sequences in this sample encode the identical CDR3. The V and J genes are TRBV2 and TRBJ2-3; 8 nucleotides align to TRBD1. The CDR3 is 14 residues long. In germline, CDR1 is SNHLY, CDR2 FYNNEI. The V gene end was trimmed by 4 bases and the J gene end by 1 base; junction bases not matched to a gene: 1. CDR3 amino acids: CASSGQGRTDTQYF. Here the CDR3 DNA reads TGTGCCAGCAGTGGACAGGGGCGCACAGATACGCAGTATTTT. The full variable domain, with the rest looked up from reference TRBV2 and TRBJ2-3, is EPEVTQTPSHQVTQMGQEVILRCVPISNHLYFYWYRQILGQKVEFLVSFYNNEISEKSEIFDDQFSVERPDGSNFTLKIRSTKLEDSAMYFCASSGQGRTDTQYFGPGTRLTVL.

The rearrangement links TRBV28 to TRBJ1-3; D ambiguous. V shed 7 bases and J shed 4 bases, with 8 bases lying between them. The CDR3 loop spans 12 amino acids. Germline CDR1 reads MDHEN; CDR2 reads SYDVKM. The CDR3 loop is CASKISGNTIYF. Here the CDR3 DNA reads TGTGCCAGCAAAATTTCCGGAAACACCATATATTTT. The variable domain in full, completed from reference TRBV28 and TRBJ1-3, reads DVKVTQSSRYLVKRTGEKVFLECVQDMDHENMFWYRQDPGLGLRLIYFSYDVKMKEKGDIPEGYSVSREKKERFSLILESASTNQTSMYLCASKISGNTIYFGEGSWLTVV.

This clone has a handful of counts. This chain's CDR3 is CSVGSAGLPGYTF. Here the CDR3 DNA reads TGCAGCGTTGGATCCGCAGGGCTTCCTGGCTACACCTTC. The rearrangement uses TRBV29-1 and TRBJ1-2; possibly TRBD1 for D (5 bases). Germline lookup yields CDR1 SQVTM and CDR2 ANQGSEA. The CDR3 consists of 13 residues. Trimming cost V 4 bases and J 7 bases, with 16 bases left between them.

This clone was seen only a few times. The gene calls are TRBV11-2 and TRBJ2-5; D is unresolved. CDR3 length: 13 amino acids. Trimming shortened V by 6 bases and J by 5 bases, and 13 bases separated the two germline ends. Germline CDR1 SGHAT, CDR2 FQNNGV. CDR3 sequence reads: CASRRGQGETQYF. The CDR3 region has the DNA TGTGCCAGCAGAAGAGGCCAAGGGGAGACCCAGTACTTC.

The sample holds a few counts of this clone. The chain has TRBV25-1 and TRBJ1-3; 7 bases are a match to TRBD1. The CDR3 extends over 15 amino acids. Germline V gene lookup returns CDR1 MGHDK and CDR2 SYGVNS. Trimming at V came to 2 bases and at J to 5 bases, leaving 6 bases not matched to a gene. DNA for the CDR3: TGTGCCAGCAGTGAAAAGGGACAGCCCAGAAACACCATATATTTT. Translating gives CASSEKGQPRNTIYF. Filled out from reference TRBV25-1 and TRBJ1-3, the complete variable domain reads EADIYQTPRYLVIGTGKKITLECSQTMGHDKMYWYQQDPGMELHLIHYSYGVNSTEKGDLSSESTVSRIRTEHFPLTLESARPSHTSQYLCASSEKGQPRNTIYFGEGSWLTVV.

This clone appeared a few times. The rearrangement uses TRBV7-9 and TRBJ1-5; D may be TRBD1 (5 bases). Trimming cost V 2 bases and J 9 bases, with 11 bases left between them. Germline V gene data show CDR1 as SEHNR and CDR2 as FQNEAQ (reference sequence). The CDR3 sequence is 13 residues long. The CDR3 DNA reads TGTGCCAGCAGCTTACAGGGTGGAGGGCCCCAGCATTTT. This codes for CASSLQGGGPQHF.

This clone was counted between two and nine times. V usage is TRBV6-5 and J usage is TRBJ1-2; 8 bases are shared with TRBD1. Germline CDR1 MNHEY, CDR2 SVGAGI. Trimming at V came to 6 bases and at J to 4 bases, leaving 4 bases not matched to a gene. This CDR3 contains 13 residues. CDR3 loop: CASRTGGSYGYTF. The CDR3 nucleotides are TGTGCCAGCAGAACAGGGGGATCCTATGGCTACACCTTC.

V usage is TRBV6-4 and J usage is TRBJ2-6; 10 bases are a match to TRBD1. V lost 8 bases to trimming and J lost 1 base; unmatched junction nucleotides: 5. There are 16 residues in the CDR3. The germline V gene has CDR1 MRHNA and CDR2 SNTAGT. CDR3 nucleotide sequence: TGTGCCAGCGGGGGACAGGGGTTTTCTGGGGCCAACGTCCTGACTTTC. Protein: CASGGQGFSGANVLTF.